One and the same sample provided the 6 T cell receptor beta chains below, sequenced in a study of spatial heterogeneity in lung cancer. Notes on the study in general: Tumors with more nonsynonymous mutations had more expanded intratumoral alpha and beta TCRs.

Time point specified: sample taken at primary tumor resection. One entry per CDR3 protein, called by TCRdb with MiXCR from the 5' RACE reads. The top ten clones hold approximately 10% of a sample with under 3,000 distinct CDR3 sequences, about 6% of them seen once. Antigens for these TCRs are unknown. Source: lung tumor tissue, taken at surgery. The receptor source for this set is a male donor with early-stage non-small cell lung cancer.

This clonotype is medium-sized. The chain combines TRBV7-2 with TRBJ2-5; D is unresolved. The germline V gene encodes CDR1 SGHTA and CDR2 FQGNSA. Trimming pared 4 bases from V and 4 bases from J, leaving 10 bases between. The CDR3 contains 13 residues. The CDR3 reads CASSSTFGETQYF. The CDR3 coding sequence is TGTGCCAGCAGCTCCACGTTTGGAGAGACCCAGTACTTC.

This clonotype is medium-sized. The chain employs TRBV5-1 and TRBJ1-1; D gene uncertain. V lost 1 base to trimming and J lost 3 bases, with 7 bases between them. CDR3 length: 13 residues. Germline V CDR1 and CDR2: SGHRS, YFSETQ. The DNA of the CDR3 is TGCGCCAGCAGCTTGCTCGGGGACACTGAAGCTTTCTTT. Translated: CASSLLGDTEAFF.

By share, this clonotype counts as medium-sized. The V and J genes are TRBV19 and TRBJ2-5; possibly TRBD1 for D (6 bases). The germline V gene encodes CDR1 LNHDA and CDR2 SQIVND (reference sequence). V gave up 4 bases and J gave up 9 bases, with 15 bases separating them. The CDR3 is 13 residues long. The CDR3 loop is CASSSWGQGPQYF. Written as DNA, the CDR3 is TGTGCCAGTAGTAGCTGGGGGCAGGGGCCCCAGTACTTC. The whole variable domain, filled in from reference TRBV19 and TRBJ2-5, reads DGGITQSPKYLFRKEGQNVTLSCEQNLNHDAMYWYRQDPGQGLRLIYYSQIVNDFQKGDIAEGYSVSREKKESFPLTVTSAQKNPTAFYLCASSSWGQGPQYFGPGTRLLVL.

This clonotype is medium-sized (0.01 to 0.1%) within its sample. The chain couples TRBV20-1 to TRBJ2-7, with D perhaps given as TRBD1 or TRBD2 (5 bases each). Germline V gene sequence: CDR1 DFQATT, CDR2 SNEGSKA (reference sequence). The CDR3 length is 15 residues. V lost 3 bases to trimming and J lost 2 bases, with 17 bases between them. CDR3 loop: CSASPGRKGAYEQYF. CDR3 nucleotide sequence: TGCAGTGCTAGTCCGGGGCGGAAGGGCGCCTACGAGCAGTACTTC.

This clonotype occurred many times. The J gene is TRBJ2-3, the V gene TRBV5-1; 7 bases line up with TRBD1. The CDR3 contains 13 residues. V dropped 4 bases and J dropped 4; count of bases not matched to a gene: 3. The V gene's germline CDR1 is SGHRS and CDR2 YFSETQ. CDR3 loop: CASSHRGSDTQYF. CDR3 sequence (DNA): TGCGCCAGCAGCCACAGGGGATCAGATACGCAGTATTTT.

The chain couples TRBV3-1 to TRBJ1-2, with D hard to call. Germline-derived CDR1 and CDR2 are LGHDT and YNNKEL (reference sequence). This CDR3 comprises 12 residues. Between the trimmed V and J ends, which lost 2 bases and 8 bases, there was a span of 9 bases. The CDR3 loop reads CASSQTSGGYTF. CDR3 DNA: TGTGCCAGCAGCCAAACTTCTGGCGGCTACACCTTC.